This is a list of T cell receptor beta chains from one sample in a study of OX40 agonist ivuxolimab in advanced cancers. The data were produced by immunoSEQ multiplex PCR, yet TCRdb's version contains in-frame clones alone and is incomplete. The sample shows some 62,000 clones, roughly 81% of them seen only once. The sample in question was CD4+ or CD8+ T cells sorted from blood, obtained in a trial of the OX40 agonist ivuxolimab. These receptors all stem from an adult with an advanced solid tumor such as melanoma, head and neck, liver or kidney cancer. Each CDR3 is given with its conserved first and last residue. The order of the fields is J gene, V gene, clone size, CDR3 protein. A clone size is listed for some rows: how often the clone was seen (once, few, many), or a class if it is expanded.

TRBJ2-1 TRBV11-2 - CASSLGQPYNEQFF
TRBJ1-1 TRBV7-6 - CASSLGQGPAEAFF
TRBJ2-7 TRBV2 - CASNAGGYEQYF
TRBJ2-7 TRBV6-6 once CASSGAAGTEQYF
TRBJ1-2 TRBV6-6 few CASSYSGVGYTF
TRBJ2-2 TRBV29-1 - CSVERGSGTGELFF
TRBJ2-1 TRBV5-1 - CASSLETYNEQFF
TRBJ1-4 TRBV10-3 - CAIKAGRGNPTNEKLFF
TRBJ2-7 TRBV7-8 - CASSPREASGYPWPYEQYF
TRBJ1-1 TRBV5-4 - CASSLVGAETEAFF
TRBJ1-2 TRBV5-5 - CASSFGPQWGNYGYTF
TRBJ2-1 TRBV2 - CASSAGTLIYNEQFF
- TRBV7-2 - CASSSLGSYEQYF
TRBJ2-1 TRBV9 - CASSVLAGALNEQFF
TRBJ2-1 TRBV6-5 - CASSYGGAFSYNEQFF